This T cell receptor (beta chain) was captured by sequencing in a study of radiation and T cells in renal cell carcinoma (dated by TCRdb to 2020 to 2022). General notes on the study: The samples were drawn from a clinical trial, where primary renal cell carcinomas were treated with 15 Gy of stereotactic body radiation therapy and then removed by nephrectomy 4 weeks afterward. In the 40 to 55 samples combined, about 4 million unique CDR3 nucleotide sequences were found, encoding 3,000,000 or so unique CDR3 amino acid sequences. In total, around 53 samples, comprising approximately 25 tumors and some 27 peripheral blood samples, were subjected to TCR beta sequencing. The paper as a whole reports these results and caveats: Blood repertoire dynamics were not followed beyond 4 weeks after treatment. No pretreatment tumor biopsies were available, so the baseline intratumoral presence of clonotypes could not be determined. Top tumor clonotypes rose in blood from baseline to 2 weeks post-radiation, then contracted by 4 weeks, suggesting transient expansion of tumor-resident clones. Because the trial had a single-armed design, the trial could not examine how radiation dose or scheduling affected the TCR repertoire.

Taken with the paper, the label for time point translates to: baseline pretreatment blood. This sample's treatment or condition label indicates: 15 Gy SBRT to primary tumor, nephrectomy 4 weeks later. To follow tumor-enriched clonotypes, serial peripheral blood was collected from radiation-treated patients at baseline and at 2 weeks and 4 weeks after SBRT. Every patient's renal cell carcinoma showed clear cell pathology. The QIAamp DNA Blood Mini Kit (Qiagen) was used to prepare genomic DNA for TCR sequencing. The analyses included only samples that passed all quality control checks. TCR beta libraries were generated from genomic DNA with the immunoSEQ kit, following the manufacturer's recommendations. To prepare the libraries, a first multiplex PCR with proprietary primers was run, followed by a second PCR that added unique barcodes, and a bead cleanup was done after each round. Each sample batch included a kit-provided positive control reaction and a negative control reaction. The final libraries were assessed on an Agilent 4200 TapeStation D1000 ScreenTape, pooled by volume, and quantified by qPCR. Sequencing was performed on an Illumina NextSeq500 with a MidOutput 150-cycle cartridge, and 156 Read1 and 15 Index1 cycles were run with kit custom primers. The pooled library was loaded at around 1.1 pM with about 20% PhiX control spiked in. Processing in the source paper ran as follows. The vendor-processed data were analyzed in R, and a clonotype was defined as all T cells that share the same CDR3 nucleotide sequence. In the clone abundance analyses, frequencies in each sample were normalized to that sample's 10,000 most abundant clones. Public T cell clones, which averaged fewer than five per sample, were excluded before analysis. Tumor-enriched clonotypes and baseline blood-enriched clonotypes were defined as those with an abundance difference of at least 32-fold between compartments. Clonotypes expanded or contracted between blood time points were identified with a beta-binomial differential abundance model. Similarity between tumor and blood repertoires was quantified using the Baroni-Urbani and Buser coefficient, and groups were compared with two-tailed Wilcoxon tests in R. This immuneACCESS table, as held by TCRdb, lists in-frame sequences with V and J called but not all clones. Of the missing ones, under half trace to an unresolved V gene in checked studies; the others have no known cause. V, J and clone size derive from that table, while D and trimming were established from the DNA sequence. This sample gives 130,000 to 150,000 clones in total; around 89% of them show up just once. Clones ranked in the top ten supply 3.5% to 5% of the sample.

The CDR3, from cysteine to phenylalanine, totals 14 residues. The kept DNA is CDR3 alone, 42 bases in frame from the first base. CDR1 SNHLY and CDR2 FYNNEI were looked up in the germline V gene. A distance of 8 bases separates the germline ends of V and J, which lose 6 bases and 0 bases respectively. Remarks on this clone: Its antigen is still unknown. Base qualities are not at hand, and no much larger clone is one base apart.

The source was blood, collected from a patient whose treatment included radiotherapy and nephrectomy. The source of this sequence is a woman in her 70s with renal cell carcinoma. The sequence links TRBV2 to TRBJ2-2; no D segment can be confidently identified. The sequenced DNA is TGTGCCAGCAGCCGCACTACGAACACCGGGGAGCTGTTTTTT. It is translated as CASSRTTNTGELFF.